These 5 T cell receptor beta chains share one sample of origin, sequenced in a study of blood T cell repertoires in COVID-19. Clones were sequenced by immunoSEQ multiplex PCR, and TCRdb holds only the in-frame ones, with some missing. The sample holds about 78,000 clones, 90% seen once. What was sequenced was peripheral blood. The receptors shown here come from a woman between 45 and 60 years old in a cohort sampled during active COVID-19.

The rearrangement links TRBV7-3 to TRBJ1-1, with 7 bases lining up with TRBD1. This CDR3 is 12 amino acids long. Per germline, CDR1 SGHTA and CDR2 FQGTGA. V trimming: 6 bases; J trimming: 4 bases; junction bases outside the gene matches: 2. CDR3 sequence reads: CASSRTGTEAFF. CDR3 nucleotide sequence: TGTGCCAGCAGTCGGACAGGCACTGAAGCTTTCTTT.

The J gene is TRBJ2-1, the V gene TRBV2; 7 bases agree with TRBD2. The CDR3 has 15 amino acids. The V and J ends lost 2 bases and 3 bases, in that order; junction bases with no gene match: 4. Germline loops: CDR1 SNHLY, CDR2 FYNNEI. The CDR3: CASSELADDYNEQFF. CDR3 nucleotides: TGTGCCAGCAGTGAACTAGCGGACGACTACAATGAGCAGTTCTTC.

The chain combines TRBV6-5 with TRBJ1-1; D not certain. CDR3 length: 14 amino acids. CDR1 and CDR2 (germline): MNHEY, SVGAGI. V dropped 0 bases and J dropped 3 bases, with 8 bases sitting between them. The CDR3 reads CASSYSAGHTEAFF. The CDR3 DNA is TGTGCCAGCAGTTACTCAGCAGGTCACACTGAAGCTTTCTTT.

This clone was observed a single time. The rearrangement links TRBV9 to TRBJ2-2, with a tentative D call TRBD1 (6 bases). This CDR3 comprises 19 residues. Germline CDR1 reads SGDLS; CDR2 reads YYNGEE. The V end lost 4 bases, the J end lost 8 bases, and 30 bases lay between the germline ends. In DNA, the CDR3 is TGTGCCAGCAGCCCACAGGGAAACGTTCTAGCCCAAAACGGGGGGGAGCTGTTTTTT. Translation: CASSPQGNVLAQNGGELFF.

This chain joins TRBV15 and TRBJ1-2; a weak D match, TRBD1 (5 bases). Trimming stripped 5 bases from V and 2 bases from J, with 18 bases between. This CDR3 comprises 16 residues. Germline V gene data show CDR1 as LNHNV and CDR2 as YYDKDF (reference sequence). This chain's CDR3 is CATSVGGDLSNYGYTF. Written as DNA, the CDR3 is TGTGCCACCAGCGTCGGGGGTGACCTCTCCAACTATGGCTACACCTTC.